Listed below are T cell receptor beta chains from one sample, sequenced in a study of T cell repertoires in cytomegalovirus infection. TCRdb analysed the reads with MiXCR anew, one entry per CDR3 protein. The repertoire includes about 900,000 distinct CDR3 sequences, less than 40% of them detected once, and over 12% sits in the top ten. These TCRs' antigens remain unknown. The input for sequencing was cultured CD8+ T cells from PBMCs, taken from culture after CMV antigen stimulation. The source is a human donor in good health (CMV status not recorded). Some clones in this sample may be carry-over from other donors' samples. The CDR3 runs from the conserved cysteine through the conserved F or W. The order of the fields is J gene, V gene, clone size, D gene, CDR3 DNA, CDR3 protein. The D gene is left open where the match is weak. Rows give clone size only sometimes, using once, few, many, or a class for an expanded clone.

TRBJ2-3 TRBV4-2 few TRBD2 TGTGCCAGCAGCCAAGATTGGATAGCGGGGGGGCCGGATACGCAGTATTTT CASSQDWIAGGPDTQYF
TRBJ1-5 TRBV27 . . TGTGCCAGCAGTTTAGGGGAAAATCGCAATCAGCCCCAGCATTTT CASSLGENRNQPQHF
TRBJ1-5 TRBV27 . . TGTGCCAGCAGTTTGGGGCCGACCGGTTCCCAGCATTTT CASSLGPTGSQHF
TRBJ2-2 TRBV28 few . TGTGCCAGCAGCTCCGGGACACCGTACACCGGGGAGCTGTTTTTT CASSSGTPYTGELFF
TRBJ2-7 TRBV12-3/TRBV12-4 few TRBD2 TGTGCCAGCAGCCTGGGACTAGCGGGACGGCTGTTGTACTTC CASSLGLAGRLLYF
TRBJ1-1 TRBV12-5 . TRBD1 TGTGCTAGTGGTTTCACGACGCAGGGGGGTCCCACTGAAGCTTTCTTT CASGFTTQGGPTEAFF
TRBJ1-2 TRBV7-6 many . TGTGCCAGCAGCTTAGAGCCGGAGACCAACTATGGCTACACCTTC CASSLEPETNYGYTF
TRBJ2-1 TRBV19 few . TGTGCCAGTAGTATCGAACCACCGGCAGGGTGGTACAATGAGCAGTTCTTC CASSIEPPAGWYNEQFF
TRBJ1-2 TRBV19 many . TGTGCCAGTAGTCCTCCTGAGGGTTTAGGCTATGGCTACACCTTC CASSPPEGLGYGYTF
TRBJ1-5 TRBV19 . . TGTGCCAGTAGTATAAAGGGGCCCAATCAGCCCCAGCATTTT CASSIKGPNQPQHF
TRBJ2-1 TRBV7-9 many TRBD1 TGTGCCAGCAGCGTCCCGGACAGGGGGAATGAGCAGTTCTTC CASSVPDRGNEQFF
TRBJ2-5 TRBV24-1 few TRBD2 TGTGCCACCAGCTCTAGCGGGGGCAAGACCCAGTACTTC CATSSSGGKTQYF
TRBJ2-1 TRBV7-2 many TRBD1 TGTGCCAGCAACCTCAGGACAGGGATCGTCCATGAGCAGTTCTTC CASNLRTGIVHEQFF
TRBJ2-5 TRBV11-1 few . TGTGCCAGCAGCCGACCGGGACAAGAGACCCAGTACTTC CASSRPGQETQYF
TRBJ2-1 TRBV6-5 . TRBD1 TGTGCCAGCAGTTACAAAGACAGGGGGCCTGAGTTCTTC CASSYKDRGPEFF
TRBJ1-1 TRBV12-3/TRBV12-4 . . TGTGCCAGCAGTCCAGACAGCCGTGAAGCTTTCTTT CASSPDSREAFF
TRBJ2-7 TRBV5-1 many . TGCGCCAGCAGCTTGGGCGAGGGACGGATAAAGTACTTC CASSLGEGRIKYF
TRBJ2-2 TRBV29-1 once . TGCAGCGTTGTGAGGACCGGGGAGCTGTTTTTT CSVVRTGELFF
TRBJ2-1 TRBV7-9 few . TGTGCCAGCAGCTTAGTGATCGGGTCAGAGCAGTTCTTC CASSLVIGSEQFF
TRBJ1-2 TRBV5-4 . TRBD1 TGTGCCAGCAGCCCCACTGACAGGGGTTACTATGGCTACACCTTC CASSPTDRGYYGYTF
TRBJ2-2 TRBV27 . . TGTGCCAGCAGTGGAAGGAACACCGGGGAGCTGTTTTTT CASSGRNTGELFF
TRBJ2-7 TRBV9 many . TGTGCCAGCAGCGTAGCTACCGGGGACTACGAGCAGTACTTC CASSVATGDYEQYF
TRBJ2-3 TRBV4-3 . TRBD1 TGCGCCAGCAGCCAATTGACAGGGGGCGTAGCAGATACGCAGTATTTT CASSQLTGGVADTQYF
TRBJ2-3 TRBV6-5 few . TGTGCCAGCAGTTACGACGGGGGGCCCAGCACAGATACGCAGTATTTT CASSYDGGPSTDTQYF
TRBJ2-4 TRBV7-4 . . TGTGCCAGCAGCGGAGTCCAGGGGGGCATTCAGTACTTC CASSGVQGGIQYF
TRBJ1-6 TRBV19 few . TGTGCCAGTAGTTGGGACATGCGGTCACCCCTCCACTTT CASSWDMRSPLHF
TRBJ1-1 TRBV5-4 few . TGTGCCAGCAGCTTGGCCGACGGAGCAACTGAAGCTTTCTTT CASSLADGATEAFF
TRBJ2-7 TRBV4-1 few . TGCGCCAGCAGCCAAGAACCGGCAGGGCCCTACGAGCAGTACTTC CASSQEPAGPYEQYF
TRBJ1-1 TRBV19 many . TGTGCCAGTAGTATAGAGGGGGTGAACACTGAAGCTTTCTTT CASSIEGVNTEAFF
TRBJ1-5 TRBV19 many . TGTGCCAGCAAAATACGGCGCGGCAATCAGCCCCAGCATTTT CASKIRRGNQPQHF
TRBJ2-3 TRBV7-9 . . TGTGCCAGCAGCCGAAGCTCACAGGGAAGAGATACGCAGTATTTT CASSRSSQGRDTQYF
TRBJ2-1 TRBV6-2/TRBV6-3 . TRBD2 TGTGCCAGCAGTTACCTTAGCGGGGGGTCCTACAATGAGCAGTTCTTC CASSYLSGGSYNEQFF
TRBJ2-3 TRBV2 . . TGTGCCAGCAGTACGACCCCCACAGATACGCAGTATTTT CASSTTPTDTQYF
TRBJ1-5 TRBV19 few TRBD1 TGTGCCAGTAGTATGGACAGGGGCAATCAGCCCCAGCATTTT CASSMDRGNQPQHF
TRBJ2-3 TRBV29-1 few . TGCAGCGTGACAGGTTCCTTCTCAGCAGATACGCAGTATTTT CSVTGSFSADTQYF
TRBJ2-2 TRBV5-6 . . TGTGCCAGCAGCCTGGAGACGTGGTCGAACACCGGGGAGCTGTTTTTT CASSLETWSNTGELFF
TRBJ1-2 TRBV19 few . TGTGCCAGTAGTATAGTGGGGTTCCTCCCTAACTATGGCTACACCTTC CASSIVGFLPNYGYTF
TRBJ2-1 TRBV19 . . TGTGCCAGTAGTCCTGGCTGGTACAATGAGCAGTTCTTC CASSPGWYNEQFF
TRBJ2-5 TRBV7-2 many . TGTGCCAGCAGCTATAGCGGTGTACGAGGCCAAGAGACCCAGTACTTC CASSYSGVRGQETQYF
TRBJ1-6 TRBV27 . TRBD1 TGTGCCAGCAGTCCGTACAGGGGTGCCTATAATTCACCCCTCCACTTT CASSPYRGAYNSPLHF
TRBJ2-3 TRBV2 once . TGTGCCAGCACTGTAGCCCTGAGCACAGATACGCAGTATTTT CASTVALSTDTQYF
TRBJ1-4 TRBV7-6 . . TGTGCCAGCAGCCGAGGGCTACGGGACAAACTGTTTTTT CASSRGLRDKLFF
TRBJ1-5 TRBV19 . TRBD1 TGTGCCAGTAGACAGACAGGGGTGGGTCAGCCCCAGCATTTT CASRQTGVGQPQHF
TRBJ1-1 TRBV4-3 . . TGCGCCAGCAGCCAAGATCGGGGGGCGGTCACTGAAGCTTTCTTT CASSQDRGAVTEAFF
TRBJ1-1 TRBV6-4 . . TGTGCCAGCAGCCGGGACACCTACACAGAAGCTTTCTTT CASSRDTYTEAFF
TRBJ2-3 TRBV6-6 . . TGTGCCAGCAGCCACAGGTCAGACTTAGATACGCAGTATTTT CASSHRSDLDTQYF
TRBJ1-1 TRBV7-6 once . TGTGCCAGCAGCTTAAACACATGGGAGGGCACTGAAGCTTTCTTT CASSLNTWEGTEAFF
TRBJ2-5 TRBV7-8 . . TGTGCCAGCAGCTGGGCTAGGGACGAGACCCAGTACTTC CASSWARDETQYF
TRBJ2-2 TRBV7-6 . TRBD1 TGTGCCAGCAGCTTAGAAGGGGGCGATAGCACCGGGGAGCTGTTTTTT CASSLEGGDSTGELFF